The 17 T cell receptor beta chains below come from one sample, sequenced in a study of OX40 agonist ivuxolimab in advanced cancers. The data were produced by immunoSEQ multiplex PCR, yet TCRdb's version contains in-frame clones alone and is incomplete. This sample has some 45,000 clones; about four fifths occur once, and the top ten carry roughly 2.1%. This specimen consisted of CD4+ or CD8+ T cells sorted from blood, obtained in a trial of the OX40 agonist ivuxolimab. The origin of the receptors is an adult with an advanced solid tumor such as melanoma, head and neck, liver or kidney cancer.

This chain uses TRBV7-8 with TRBJ2-4; TRBD1 is a possible D gene (5 bases). The germline V gene encodes CDR1 SGHVS and CDR2 FQNEAQ. The CDR3 totals 14 residues. Trimming stripped 3 bases from V and 1 base from J, with 7 bases between. Here the CDR3 DNA reads TGTGCCAGCAGCTTCGCAGGGGCCAAAAACATTCAGTACTTC. It is translated as CASSFAGAKNIQYF. Based on the CDR3 plus reference TRBV7-8 and TRBJ2-4, the full variable domain is GAGVSQSPRYKVAKRGQDVALRCDPISGHVSLFWYQQALGQGPEFLTYFQNEAQLDKSGLPSDRFFAERPEGSVSTLKIQRTQQEDSAVYLCASSFAGAKNIQYFGAGTRLSVL.

The V gene is TRBV14, the J gene TRBJ2-5, with D perhaps TRBD1 (5 bases). The ends were cut back, 5 bases at V and 7 bases at J, with 14 bases in the middle. Germline V CDR1 and CDR2: SGHDN, FVKESK. The CDR3 covers 13 residues. The CDR3 reads CASSAIMQGTQYF. As DNA, the CDR3 is TGTGCCAGCAGCGCTATTATGCAGGGGACCCAGTACTTC. Looking up the rest from reference TRBV14 and TRBJ2-5 gives the full variable domain: EAGVTQFPSHSVIEKGQTVTLRCDPISGHDNLYWYRRVMGKEIKFLLHFVKESKQDESGMPNNRFLAERTGGTYSTLKVQPAELEDSGVYFCASSAIMQGTQYFGPGTRLLVL.

This clone was detected a few times. This rearrangement joins TRBV6-1 to TRBJ1-5; no reliable D call. CDR1 MNHNS and CDR2 SASEGT come from the germline V gene. This CDR3 region has 15 residues. V was cut by 1 base and J by 3 bases, with 10 bases left in between. CDR3 bases: TGTGCCAGCAGTGAAGTGGGTGGATACAATCAGCCCCAGCATTTT. It yields the protein CASSEVGGYNQPQHF.

This clone has more than one count but fewer than ten. The chain is built from TRBV7-2 and TRBJ2-2, with D possibly being TRBD2 (5 bases). V lost 6 bases and J lost 5, with 10 bases in between. The CDR3 covers 13 residues. Germline CDR1 SGHTA, CDR2 FQGNSA. This CDR3 is CASSFSETGELFF. The DNA of the CDR3 is TGTGCCAGCAGTTTTAGCGAAACCGGGGAGCTGTTTTTT. The full variable domain, with the rest looked up from reference TRBV7-2 and TRBJ2-2, is GAGVSQSPSNKVTEKGKDVELRCDPISGHTALYWYRQSLGQGLEFLIYFQGNSAPDKSGLPSDRFSAERTGGSVSTLTIQRTQQEDSAVYLCASSFSETGELFFGEGSRLTVL.

This rearrangement joins TRBV11-3 to TRBJ2-1; possibly TRBD2 for D (7 bases). Trimming shortened V by 2 bases and J by 8 bases, and 16 bases separated the two germline ends. The CDR3 sequence is 15 residues long. CDR1 SGHNT and CDR2 YENEEA come from the germline V gene. For the CDR3, the DNA is TGTGCCAGCAGCTTACGAGGGGGGGCGGTATATGAGCAGTTCTTC. Encoded protein: CASSLRGGAVYEQFF.

V usage is TRBV6-5 and J usage is TRBJ2-7, with 7 nucleotides matching TRBD2. This CDR3 is 14 amino acids long. V was clipped by 5 bases and J by 4 bases; unmatched bases: 8. From germline, CDR1 is MNHEY and CDR2 SVGAGI. The CDR3 DNA sequence: TGTGCCAGCAGTGCCGCGGGGGTCACATACGAGCAGTACTTC. Protein: CASSAAGVTYEQYF.

The rearrangement uses TRBV19 and TRBJ2-2; D tentatively fits TRBD1 or TRBD2 (6 bases each). V lost 7 bases and J lost 4, with 25 bases in between. The germline gives CDR1 LNHDA, CDR2 SQIVND (reference sequence). The CDR3 runs 18 residues. CDR3 in DNA: TGTGCCAGTACTCTATGGATGTGGGGGGCGGGCGGCACCGGGGAGCTGTTTTTT. It specifies CASTLWMWGAGGTGELFF.

V usage is TRBV7-6 and J usage is TRBJ2-7, with D possibly being TRBD1 (6 bases). The V end was cut by 0 bases, the J end by 1 base, with 10 bases between. This CDR3 region has 15 residues. Germline V lookup: CDR1 SGHVS, CDR2 FNYEAQ. The CDR3 region has the DNA TGTGCCAGCAGCTTAGCGTCGGACAGTTCCTACGAGCAGTACTTC. As protein: CASSLASDSSYEQYF.

The gene calls are TRBV5-1 and TRBJ2-7; 7 bases line up with TRBD1. The CDR3 has 14 residues. Germline CDR1 reads SGHRS; CDR2 reads YFSETQ. The V segment lost 4 bases and the J segment 0 bases; nucleotides outside the gene matches: 4. CDR3 DNA sequence: TGCGCCAGCAGCCGAGGGACAGACTCCTACGAGCAGTACTTC. As protein: CASSRGTDSYEQYF.

CDR3 sequence reads: CASSPRDTDTGELFF. In DNA form, the CDR3 reads TGTGCCAGCTCTCCCCGGGATACGGACACCGGGGAGCTGTTTTTT. The V call is TRBV18, the J call TRBJ2-2, with D tentatively TRBD2 (5 bases). This CDR3 spans 15 amino acids. Trimming took off 6 bases at V and 3 bases at J, with 14 bases between the two ends. Germline-derived CDR1 and CDR2 are KGHSH and LQKENI.

This clone was seen a single time. CDR3: CASSLVNSLSGTGFWTQYF. The CDR3 nucleotides are TGTGCCAGCAGCTTGGTTAACAGTCTTAGCGGGACAGGCTTTTGGACCCAGTACTTC. The rearrangement links TRBV7-6 to TRBJ2-5, with D perhaps being TRBD1 or TRBD2 (8 bases each). Germline values: CDR1 SGHVS, CDR2 FNYEAQ. Trimming left V 3 bases short and J 7 bases short, with 30 bases between. CDR3 length: 19 amino acids.

The rearrangement joins TRBV9 to TRBJ2-3; 8 positions match TRBD1. Per the germline V gene, CDR1 is SGDLS and CDR2 is YYNGEE. J lost 1 base, V lost 0 bases, and 19 bases had no gene match. The CDR3 is 21 amino acids. CDR3 in amino acids: CASSVGEAGGYNSFRTDTQYF. For the CDR3, the DNA is TGTGCCAGCAGCGTAGGAGAGGCAGGGGGCTACAATTCCTTTCGCACAGATACGCAGTATTTT.

The chain combines TRBV7-3 with TRBJ2-3; the match to TRBD1 covers 8 bases. The CDR3 totals 14 residues. V was pared by 5 bases and J by 6 bases, with 7 bases of the junction left unmatched. Germline V gene sequence: CDR1 SGHTA, CDR2 FQGTGA. CDR3 region: CASSLTGGGDTQYF. The CDR3 DNA follows: TGTGCCAGCAGCCTCACAGGGGGTGGGGATACGCAGTATTTT. The full variable domain, its missing parts supplied by reference TRBV7-3 and TRBJ2-3, is GAGVSQTPSNKVTEKGKYVELRCDPISGHTALYWYRQSLGQGPEFLIYFQGTGAADDSGLPNDRFFAVRPEGSVSTLKIQRTERGDSAVYLCASSLTGGGDTQYFGPGTRLTVL.

The rearrangement uses TRBV5-1 and TRBJ2-2; the match to TRBD1 covers 7 bases. The ends lost 6 bases at V and 6 bases at J; junction bases unmatched: 8. The length of the CDR3 is 14 residues. Germline values: CDR1 SGHRS, CDR2 YFSETQ. Here the CDR3 DNA reads TGCGCCAGCACTCCCTCGACAGGGTCCGGGGAGCTGTTTTTT. This codes for CASTPSTGSGELFF.

The J gene is TRBJ1-6, the V gene TRBV30; possibly TRBD1 for D (6 bases). Trimming took 4 bases from V and 10 from J, leaving 14 bases between them. Germline CDR1 is GTSNPN and CDR2 is SVGIG (reference sequence). CDR3 length: 13 amino acids. The CDR3 nucleotides are TGTGCCTGGAACGGACAGTCCGGCTCACCCCTCCACTTT. It is translated as CAWNGQSGSPLHF.

V and J are TRBV30 and TRBJ2-7; the D gene is possibly TRBD1 (5 bases). CDR1 is GTSNPN and CDR2 is SVGIG in the germline V gene (reference sequence). The CDR3 length is 13 residues. Trimming pared 4 bases from V and 1 base from J, leaving 11 bases between. As DNA, the CDR3 is TGTGCCTGGACTTGGGGCTCTTCCTACGAGCAGTACTTC. It specifies CAWTWGSSYEQYF.

This rearrangement joins TRBV5-1 to TRBJ2-1, with 10 positions matching TRBD1. Germline V gives CDR1 SGHRS, CDR2 YFSETQ. The V segment lost 0 bases and the J segment 15 bases; nucleotides outside the gene matches: 15. This CDR3 region has 16 residues. The CDR3 is CASSLAAGGTGDGWFF. In DNA, the CDR3 is TGCGCCAGCAGCTTGGCCGCAGGAGGGACAGGGGACGGTTGGTTCTTC.